This TCR beta chain stems from a study of identical twins. Through template switching, a universal primer site was introduced, and the cDNA contained unique molecular identifiers. TCRdb recomputed calls from the 5' RACE reads with MiXCR, one row per CDR3 protein. The sample lists some 730,000 distinct CDR3 sequences, 15% to 20% seen once, with under 15% in the top ten. This clonotype has only a few counts. CDR3 length: 12 amino acids. V was cut by 6 bases and J by 7 bases, with 15 bases left in between. Per the germline V gene, CDR1 is DFQATT and CDR2 is SNEGSKA (reference sequence). These data were also reused for a study on T cells expressing NK-cell markers.

The specimen sequenced was PBMCs. This sequence originates from a woman younger than 35 in good health. J is TRBJ1-1 and V is TRBV20-1; tentatively, D is TRBD1 (5 bases). The CDR3 spells CSATDTVGEAFF. The CDR3 DNA sequence: TGCAGTGCAACGGACACGGTGGGTGAAGCTTTCTTT.